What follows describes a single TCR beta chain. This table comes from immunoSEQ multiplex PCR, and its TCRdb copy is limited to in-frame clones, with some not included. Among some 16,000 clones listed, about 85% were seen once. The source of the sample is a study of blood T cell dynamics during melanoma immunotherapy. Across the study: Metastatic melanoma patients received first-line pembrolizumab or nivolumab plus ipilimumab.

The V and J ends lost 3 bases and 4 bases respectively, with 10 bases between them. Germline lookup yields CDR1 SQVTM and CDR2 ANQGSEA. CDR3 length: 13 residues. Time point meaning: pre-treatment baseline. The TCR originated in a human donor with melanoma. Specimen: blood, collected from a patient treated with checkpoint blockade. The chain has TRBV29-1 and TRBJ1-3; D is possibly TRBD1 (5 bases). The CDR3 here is CSVEAGSGNTIYF. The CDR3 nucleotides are TGCAGCGTTGAGGCAGGGTCCGGAAACACCATATATTTT.